This T cell receptor beta chain was identified during a study of shared clonotypes between healthy human individuals. CDR3 size: 15 residues. V lost 6 bases, J lost 2 bases, and 5 bases stayed unmatched. Germline loops: CDR1 MDHEN, CDR2 SYDVKM. Donors comprised healthy HIV-negative adults lacking recent acute infections or vaccinations. The data were produced by immunoSEQ multiplex PCR, yet TCRdb's version contains in-frame clones alone and is incomplete. The sample holds about 520,000 clones, roughly 80% seen once. The sample was PBMCs. The sequence was obtained from a woman aged 40 to 55 in good health. Some clones in this sample may be carry-over from other donors' samples. The chain couples TRBV28 to TRBJ1-5; 9 nucleotides match TRBD1. The CDR3 loop reads CASRTQGAGNQPQHF. The CDR3 DNA reads TGTGCCAGCAGGACACAGGGGGCTGGCAATCAGCCCCAGCATTTT.